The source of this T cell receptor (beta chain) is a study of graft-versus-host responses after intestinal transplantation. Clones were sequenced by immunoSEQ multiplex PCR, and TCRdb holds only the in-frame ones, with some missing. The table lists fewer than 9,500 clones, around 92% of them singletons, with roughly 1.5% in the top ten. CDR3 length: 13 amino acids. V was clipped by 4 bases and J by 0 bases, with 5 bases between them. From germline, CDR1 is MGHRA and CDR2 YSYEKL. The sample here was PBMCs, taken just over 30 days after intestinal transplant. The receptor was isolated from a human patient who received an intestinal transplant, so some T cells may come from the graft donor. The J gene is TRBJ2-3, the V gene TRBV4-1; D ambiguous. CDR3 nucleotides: TGCGCCAGCAGCCCGACTAGCACAGATACGCAGTATTTT. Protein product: CASSPTSTDTQYF.